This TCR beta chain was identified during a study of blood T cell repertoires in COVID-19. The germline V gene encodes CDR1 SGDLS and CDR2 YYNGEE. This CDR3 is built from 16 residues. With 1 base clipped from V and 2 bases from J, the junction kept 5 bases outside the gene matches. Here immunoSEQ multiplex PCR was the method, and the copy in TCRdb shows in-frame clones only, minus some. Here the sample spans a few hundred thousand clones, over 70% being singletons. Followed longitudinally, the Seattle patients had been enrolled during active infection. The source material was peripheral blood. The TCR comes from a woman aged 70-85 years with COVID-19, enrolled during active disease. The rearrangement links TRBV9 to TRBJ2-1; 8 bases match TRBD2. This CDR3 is CASSVSSGLTYNEQFF. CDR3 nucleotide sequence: TGTGCCAGCAGCGTATCTAGCGGGTTGACCTACAATGAGCAGTTCTTC. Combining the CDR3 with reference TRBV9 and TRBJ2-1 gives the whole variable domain DSGVTQTPKHLITATGQRVTLRCSPRSGDLSVYWYQQSLDQGLQFLIQYYNGEERAKGNILERFSAQQFPDLHSELNLSSLELGDSALYFCASSVSSGLTYNEQFFGPGTRLTVL.